Sequencing of this TCR beta chain was carried out in a study of cytomegalovirus exposure and HLA in healthy donors. Whole-study results and caveats: The sole available immune exposure information was CMV serostatus.

V lost 1 base to trimming and J lost 0 bases, with 13 bases between them. From germline, CDR1 is SEHNR and CDR2 FQNEAQ (reference sequence). The CDR3 length is 17 residues. Researchers ran the PCR with 60 Vbeta and 13 Jbeta primers. Measured with immunoSEQ multiplex PCR; TCRdb has only the in-frame clones, and not every one. Of some 190,000 clones listed, roughly three quarters are singletons. This clone was counted a few times. What it binds is unknown. The clonotype comes from a young woman in good health and CMV-seropositive. This chain links TRBV7-9 with TRBJ1-5, with unresolved D. The specimen was PBMCs. The CDR3 region has the DNA TGTGCCAGCAGCTTAGTGGCAGGATCGGATAGCAATCAGCCCCAGCATTTT. It is translated as CASSLVAGSDSNQPQHF.